This passage covers 9 T cell receptor beta chains from one sample sequenced in a study of T cell responses to AZD1222 COVID-19 vaccine. TCRdb's table, derived via immunoSEQ multiplex PCR, lists solely in-frame clones and lacks some. This table has about 120,000 clones, approximately 94% appearing once. The material sequenced was peripheral blood, taken 28 days after the second AZD1222 dose. All receptors come from an adult who received the AZD1222 COVID-19 vaccine.

The chain recombines TRBV18 with TRBJ2-1, with D perhaps TRBD1 or TRBD2 (6 bases each). From germline, CDR1 is KGHSH and CDR2 LQKENI. The CDR3 length is 15 residues. V was clipped by 2 bases and J by 5 bases, with 13 bases between them. In DNA, the CDR3 is TGTGCCAGCTCACCAGGAGGGGACAACCACAATGAGCAGTTCTTC. This translates into CASSPGGDNHNEQFF.

The chain employs TRBV4-2 and TRBJ2-1; D possibly uses TRBD1 or TRBD2 (5 bases each). The length of the CDR3 is 20 residues. The V gene's germline CDR1 is LGHNA and CDR2 YNFKEQ. Trimming stripped 1 base from V and 4 bases from J, with 26 bases between. The CDR3 loop is CASSQVGRDAATGFYNEQFF. CDR3 DNA sequence: TGTGCCAGCAGCCAAGTGGGCAGGGACGCAGCAACGGGGTTTTACAATGAGCAGTTCTTC.

The V and J genes are TRBV11-2 and TRBJ2-3; D gene unclear. V lost 1 base, J lost 0 bases, and 5 bases lay in between. This CDR3 is built from 14 residues. Per germline, CDR1 SGHAT and CDR2 FQNNGV. CDR3 loop: CASSLVGSTDTQYF. In DNA form, the CDR3 reads TGTGCCAGCAGCTTAGTTGGCAGCACAGATACGCAGTATTTT. Complete variable domain (other parts from reference TRBV11-2 and TRBJ2-3): EAGVAQSPRYKIIEKRQSVAFWCNPISGHATLYWYQQILGQGPKLLIQFQNNGVVDDSQLPKDRFSAERLKGVDSTLKIQPAKLEDSAVYLCASSLVGSTDTQYFGPGTRLTVL.

This clone came up once. The chain is built from TRBV7-8 and TRBJ1-1; D perhaps matches TRBD1 (6 bases). The CDR3 runs to 14 residues. The germline V gene encodes CDR1 SGHVS and CDR2 FQNEAQ. Trimming pared 2 bases from V and 2 bases from J, leaving 9 bases between. The CDR3 is CASSLRTANTEAFF. The CDR3 nucleotides are TGTGCCAGCAGCTTACGGACAGCAAACACTGAAGCTTTCTTT.

The genes are TRBV21-1 and TRBJ2-7; the listed D gene, TRBD2, was not tested against the DNA. TRBV21-1 constitutes a pseudogene. This CDR3 is built from 13 residues. CDR3 residues: CASREGGAYEQYF. CDR3 sequence (DNA): TGTGCCAGCCGGGAGGGAGGGGCCTACGAGCAGTACTTC.

The rearrangement joins TRBV30 to TRBJ1-1, with a possible D match to TRBD1 (5 bases). V lost 0 bases and J 4 bases, leaving 9 bases between the germline ends. The length of the CDR3 is 13 residues. The germline V gene has CDR1 GTSNPN and CDR2 SVGIG (reference sequence). This chain's CDR3 is CAWSVGGSTEAFF. CDR3 DNA: TGTGCCTGGAGTGTCGGGGGGAGCACTGAAGCTTTCTTT.

The chain links TRBV19 to TRBJ1-6; 8 bases align to TRBD1. J lost 6 bases, V lost 2 bases, and 3 bases had no gene match. Germline-derived CDR1 and CDR2 are LNHDA and SQIVND (reference sequence). The CDR3 contains 15 residues. As DNA, the CDR3 is TGTGCCAGTAGTATACAGGGGGCGCGTAATTCACCCCTCCACTTT. Translating it yields CASSIQGARNSPLHF.

V gene TRBV11-2 combines with J gene TRBJ1-5; D may be TRBD1 (6 bases). Trimming left V 5 bases short and J 11 bases short, with 16 bases between. Per germline, CDR1 SGHAT and CDR2 FQNNGV. The CDR3 is 13 amino acids. This chain's CDR3 is CASSPVDSRAQHF. The DNA of the CDR3 is TGTGCCAGCAGCCCAGTGGACAGTCGGGCCCAGCATTTT.

This chain links TRBV13 with TRBJ2-1, with 9 nucleotides matching TRBD1. Germline values: CDR1 PRHDT, CDR2 FYEKMQ (reference sequence). This CDR3 contains 14 residues. The V segment lost 5 bases and the J segment 3 bases; nucleotides outside the gene matches: 2. CDR3 bases: TGTGCCAGCAGCCAGGGACAGGGCTACAATGAGCAGTTCTTC. The encoded protein is CASSQGQGYNEQFF.